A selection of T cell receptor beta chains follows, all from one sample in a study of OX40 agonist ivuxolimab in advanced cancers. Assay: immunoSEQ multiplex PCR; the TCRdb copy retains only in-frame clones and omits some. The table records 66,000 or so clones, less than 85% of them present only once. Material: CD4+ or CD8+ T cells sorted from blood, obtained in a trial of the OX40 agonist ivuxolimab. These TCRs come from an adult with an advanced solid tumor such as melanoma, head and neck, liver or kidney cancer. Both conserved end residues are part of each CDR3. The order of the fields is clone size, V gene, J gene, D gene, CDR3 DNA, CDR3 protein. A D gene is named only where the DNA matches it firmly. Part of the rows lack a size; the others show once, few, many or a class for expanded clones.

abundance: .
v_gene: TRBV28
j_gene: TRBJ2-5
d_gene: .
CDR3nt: TGTGCCAGCAAGGAAGGGCAGGGCTTCCAAGAGACCCAGTACTTC
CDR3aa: CASKEGQGFQETQYF

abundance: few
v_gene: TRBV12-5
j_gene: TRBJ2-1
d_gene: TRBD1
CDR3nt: TGTGCTAGTGGCCGACAGGGTAACGATGAGCAGTTCTTC
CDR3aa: CASGRQGNDEQFF

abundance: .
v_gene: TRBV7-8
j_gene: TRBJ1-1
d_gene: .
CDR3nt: TGTGCCAGCAGCTTAACTGACACTGAAGCTTTCTTT
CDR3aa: CASSLTDTEAFF

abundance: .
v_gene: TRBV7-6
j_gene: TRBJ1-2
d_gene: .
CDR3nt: TGTGCCAGCAGCTCATCTGGCGACTATGGCTACACCTTC
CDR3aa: CASSSSGDYGYTF

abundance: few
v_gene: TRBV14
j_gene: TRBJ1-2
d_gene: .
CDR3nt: TGTGCCAGCAGCCAAGATCGTCCAGGCTATGGCTACACCTTC
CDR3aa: CASSQDRPGYGYTF

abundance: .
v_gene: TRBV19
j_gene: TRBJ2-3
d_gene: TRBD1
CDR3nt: TGTGCCAGTAGTACCGACAGGGGGCCAGATACGCAGTATTTT
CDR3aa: CASSTDRGPDTQYF

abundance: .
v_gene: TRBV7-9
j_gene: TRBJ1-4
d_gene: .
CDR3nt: TGTGCCAGCAGCTTGGCCGGCGGGGGCGGACTGTTTTTT
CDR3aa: CASSLAGGGGLFF

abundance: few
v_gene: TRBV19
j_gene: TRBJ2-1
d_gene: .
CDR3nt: TGTGCCAGTAGTACCAGACTAGGGGGCAATGAGCAGTTCTTC
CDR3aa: CASSTRLGGNEQFF

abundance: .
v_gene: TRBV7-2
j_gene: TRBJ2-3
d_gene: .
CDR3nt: TGTGCCGAAACAGCCACAGATACGCAGTATTTT
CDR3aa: CAETATDTQYF

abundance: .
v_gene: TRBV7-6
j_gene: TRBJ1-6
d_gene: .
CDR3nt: TGTGCCAGCAGCTTCGGGCGGGAATCACCCCTCCACTTT
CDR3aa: CASSFGRESPLHF

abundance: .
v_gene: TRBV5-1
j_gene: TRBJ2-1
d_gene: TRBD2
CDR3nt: TGCGCCAGCAGCTACCTCAGCGGGAGGTCATACAATGAGCAGTTCTTC
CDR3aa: CASSYLSGRSYNEQFF

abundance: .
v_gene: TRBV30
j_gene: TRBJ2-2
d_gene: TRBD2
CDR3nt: TGTGCCTGGAGCCTGGGACTAGCGGCCAACACCGGGGAGCTGTTTTTT
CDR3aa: CAWSLGLAANTGELFF

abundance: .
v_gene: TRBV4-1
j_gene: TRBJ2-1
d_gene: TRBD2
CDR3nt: TGCGCCAGCAGCCAGGCGGGAGGGTACAATGAGCAGTTCTTC
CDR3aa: CASSQAGGYNEQFF

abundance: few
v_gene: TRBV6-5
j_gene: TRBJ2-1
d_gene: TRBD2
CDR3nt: TGTGCCAGCAGAACGCGACTAGCGGGGGGTGGGGAGCAGTTCTTC
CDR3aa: CASRTRLAGGGEQFF

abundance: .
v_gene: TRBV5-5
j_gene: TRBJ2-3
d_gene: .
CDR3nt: TGTGCCAGCAGCTTGGACCTAGGGAGCCAGTATTTT
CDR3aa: CASSLDLGSQYF

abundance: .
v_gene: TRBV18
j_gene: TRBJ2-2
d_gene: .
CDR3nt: TGTGCCAGCTCACCAGCGTTTATGGCTAGGAACACCGGGGAGCTGTTTTTT
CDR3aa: CASSPAFMARNTGELFF

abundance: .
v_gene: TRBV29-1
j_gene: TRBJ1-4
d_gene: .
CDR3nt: TGCAGCGCAGGACCCTTGGGTGAAAAACTGTTTTTT
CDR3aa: CSAGPLGEKLFF

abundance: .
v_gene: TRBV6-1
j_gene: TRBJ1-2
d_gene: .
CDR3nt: TGTGCCAGCAGCCCTCAAGCGGAGGGAGGGGGCTACACCTTC
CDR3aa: CASSPQAEGGGYTF

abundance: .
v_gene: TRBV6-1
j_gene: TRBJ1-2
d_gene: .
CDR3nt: TGTGCCAGCAAGGGGCTCCGCCACACCTTC
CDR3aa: CASKGLRHTF

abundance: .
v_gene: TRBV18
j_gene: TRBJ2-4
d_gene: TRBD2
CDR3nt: TGTGCCAGCTCACCATTCCCCGGGACTACTAAAAACATTCAGTACTTC
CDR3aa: CASSPFPGTTKNIQYF

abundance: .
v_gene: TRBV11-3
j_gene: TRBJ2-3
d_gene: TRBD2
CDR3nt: TGTGCCAGCAGCCCCGGACTAGCGGGAGTAACAGATACGCAGTATTTT
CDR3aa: CASSPGLAGVTDTQYF

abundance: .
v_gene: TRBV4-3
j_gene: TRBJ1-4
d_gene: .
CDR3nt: TGCGCCAGCAGCCAAGATATGGGTGAAAAACTGTTTTTT
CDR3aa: CASSQDMGEKLFF

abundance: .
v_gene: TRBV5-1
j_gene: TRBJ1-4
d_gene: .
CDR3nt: TGCGCCAGCAGCGGTCAGACAGGTCAGAATGAAAAACTGTTTTTT
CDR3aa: CASSGQTGQNEKLFF

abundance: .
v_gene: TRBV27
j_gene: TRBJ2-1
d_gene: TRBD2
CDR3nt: TGTGCCAGCAGTTTCCTAGCGGGAGGAGGTAATGAGCAGTTCTTC
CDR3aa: CASSFLAGGGNEQFF

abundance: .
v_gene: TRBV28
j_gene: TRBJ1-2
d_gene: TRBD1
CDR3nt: TGTGCCAGCAGGATACAGGGGGGAATTAACTATGGCTACACCTTC
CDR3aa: CASRIQGGINYGYTF

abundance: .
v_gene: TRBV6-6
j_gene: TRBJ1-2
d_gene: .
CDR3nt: TGTGCCAGCAGTGGAGCTTATGGCTACACCTTC
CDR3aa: CASSGAYGYTF

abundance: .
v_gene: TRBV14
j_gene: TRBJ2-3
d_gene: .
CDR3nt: TGTGCCAGCAGGGGGACGCGCGGATTCACAGATACGCAGTATTTT
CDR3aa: CASRGTRGFTDTQYF

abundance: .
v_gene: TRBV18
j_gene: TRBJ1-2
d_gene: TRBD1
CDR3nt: TGTGCCAGCTCACCCGACAGGGGGCTCTATGGCTACACCTTC
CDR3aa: CASSPDRGLYGYTF

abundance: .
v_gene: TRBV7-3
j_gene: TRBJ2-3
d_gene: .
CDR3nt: TGTGCCAGCAGCCGTGAGGCAGGGGCGCAGTATTTT
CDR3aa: CASSREAGAQYF